The 18 T cell receptor beta chains listed next were all sequenced from one sample in a study of T-cell reconstitution after alpha-beta-depleted transplantation in children. Unique molecular identifiers were used to barcode this TCRbeta library. In TCRdb, the PCR reads were re-called with MiXCR into one record per CDR3 protein. The sample includes over 400,000 distinct CDR3 sequences, under 15% seen only once; the top ten take around 6%. The sample was PBMCs from the stem cell graft donor, taken from the stem cell graft. These receptors were obtained from a human donor who donated a stem cell graft to a child with combined immunodeficiency.

This rearrangement joins TRBV6-2 or TRBV6-3 to TRBJ2-1; 9 bases fit TRBD2. Trimming at V came to 4 bases and at J to 7 bases, leaving 8 bases not matched to a gene. The germline V gene has CDR1 MNHEY and CDR2 SVGEGT. The CDR3 spans 15 residues. CDR3 in amino acids: CASSFPGLAKNEQFF. The CDR3 bases are TGTGCCAGCAGTTTTCCGGGACTAGCAAAGAATGAGCAGTTCTTC.

A few counts support this clonotype. This chain joins TRBV10-3 and TRBJ2-1; TRBD2 aligns across 11 bases. V trimming: 10 bases; J trimming: 1 base; junction bases outside the gene matches: 9. The CDR3 has 16 residues. CDR1 is ENHRY and CDR2 is SYGVKD in the germline V gene. Here the CDR3 reads CASQGSGGASYNEQFF. The DNA of the CDR3 is TGTGCCAGCCAAGGTAGCGGGGGGGCTTCCTACAATGAGCAGTTCTTC.

This clonotype was seen ten or more times. This chain uses TRBV7-9 with TRBJ2-7, with 12 bases that match TRBD2. Trimming cost V 10 bases and J 1 base; bases outside gene matches: 8. The CDR3 has 15 amino acids. The germline V gene encodes CDR1 SEHNR and CDR2 FQNEAQ (reference sequence). This chain's CDR3 is CAIMTGLAGSYEQYF. The CDR3 DNA reads TGTGCCATCATGACCGGACTAGCGGGATCCTACGAGCAGTACTTC.

The chain combines TRBV24-1 with TRBJ2-1; D assignment may be TRBD1 or TRBD2 (6 bases each). The CDR3 extends over 14 amino acids. Deletions cut 3 bases from V and 6 bases from J, with 11 bases between. The germline V gene encodes CDR1 KGHDR and CDR2 SFDVKD. DNA of the CDR3: TGTGCCACCAGTGATCCGGAGGGGGGCAATGAGCAGTTCTTC. Encoded protein: CATSDPEGGNEQFF.

This clonotype has a count of ten or more. The CDR3 DNA reads TGTGCCAGCGGAGAGGGAGATAGCAATCAGCCCCAGCATTTT. Its translation: CASGEGDSNQPQHF. J is TRBJ1-5 and V is TRBV9; D not resolved. The CDR3 has 14 amino acids. The V gene's germline CDR1 is SGDLS and CDR2 YYNGEE. Between the trimmed V and J ends, which lost 7 bases and 0 bases, there was a span of 11 bases.

This clonotype was seen many times. J is TRBJ2-5 and V is TRBV9; D ambiguous. The germline CDR1 and CDR2 sequences are SGDLS and YYNGEE. Trimming took off 4 bases at V and 4 bases at J, with 17 bases between the two ends. This CDR3 region has 15 residues. The CDR3 loop reads CASSYPGGSTETQYF. The CDR3 nucleotides are TGTGCCAGCAGCTACCCGGGCGGATCTACAGAGACCCAGTACTTC.

The rearrangement links TRBV3-1 to TRBJ2-7, with 11 bases lining up with TRBD2. The CDR3 length is 16 residues. The junction had 10 bases not matched to a gene; V was cut back by 4 bases and J by 5 bases. Germline CDR1 and CDR2: LGHDT and YNNKEL (reference sequence). The CDR3 region is CASSPPTSGSRNEQYF. DNA of the CDR3: TGTGCCAGCAGCCCCCCCACTAGCGGGAGTCGCAACGAGCAGTACTTC.

This clonotype was seen at least ten times. This chain links TRBV7-2 with TRBJ2-1; 7 bases match TRBD1. The CDR3 loop spans 15 amino acids. The germline V gene has CDR1 SGHTA and CDR2 FQGNSA. The ends lost 0 bases at V and 8 bases at J; junction bases unmatched: 7. The CDR3 nucleotides are TGTGCCAGCAGCTTAGCGGGAACAGGGGCCTATGAGCAGTTCTTC. This encodes CASSLAGTGAYEQFF.

This clonotype was observed a few times. A read error may account for a junction end that differs from germline. The rearrangement uses TRBV16 and TRBJ2-1; TRBD2 matches 11 bases. Germline CDR1 and CDR2: KGHSY and FQNENV. The CDR3 extends over 15 amino acids. The CDR3 coding sequence is TGTGCCAGCAACTTAGGGGGACTAGCGGATTACAATGAGCAGTTC. Translated: CASNLGGLADYNEQF.

The CDR3 region is CSVGQDTLYTF. CDR3 nucleotide sequence: TGCAGCGTTGGTCAGGACACGCTCTACACCTTC. V usage is TRBV29-1 and J usage is TRBJ1-2; D may be TRBD1 (5 bases). The CDR3 is 11 residues long. Trimming stripped 4 bases from V and 10 bases from J, with 13 bases between. The germline CDR1 and CDR2 sequences are SQVTM and ANQGSEA.

V usage is TRBV10-3 and J usage is TRBJ2-6; 12 nucleotides line up with TRBD2. Per the germline V gene, CDR1 is ENHRY and CDR2 is SYGVKD. There are 17 residues in the CDR3. V lost 2 bases, J lost 2 bases, and 1 base stayed unmatched. CDR3 DNA: TGTGCCATCAGTGAGGGACTAGCGGGACCTGGGGCCAACGTCCTGACTTTC. This sequence encodes CAISEGLAGPGANVLTF.

This clonotype showed up just a few times. The J gene is TRBJ2-1, the V gene TRBV4-3; D gene unclear. This CDR3 is built from 16 residues. CDR1 is LGHNA, CDR2 YSLEER, per germline. The ends were cut back, 1 base at V and 0 bases at J, with 10 bases in the middle. The CDR3 DNA sequence: TGCGCCAGCAGCCAAGGCGGCCACCGCTCCTACAATGAGCAGTTCTTC. It is translated as CASSQGGHRSYNEQFF.

The sample holds many counts of this clonotype. The genes are TRBV20-1 and TRBJ1-6; D is perhaps TRBD1 (5 bases). The CDR3 has 15 residues. Trimming cost V 3 bases and J 8 bases, with 17 bases left between them. CDR1 is DFQATT and CDR2 is SNEGSKA in the germline V gene (reference sequence). The CDR3 DNA follows: TGCAGTGCTAGGGAGGGGTCCCTGGGGTATTCACCCCTCCACTTT. It is translated as CSAREGSLGYSPLHF.

The sample holds many counts of this clonotype. J is TRBJ2-1 and V is TRBV20-1, with 9 bases identical to TRBD2. This CDR3 comprises 13 residues. V shed 4 bases, J shed 9 bases, and the junction held 7 bases outside the gene matches. Germline V gene lookup returns CDR1 DFQATT and CDR2 SNEGSKA (reference sequence). The CDR3 bases are TGCAGTGCTACTAGCGGGGTTTATCTTGAGCAGTTCTTC. It encodes CSATSGVYLEQFF.

This rearrangement joins TRBV7-2 to TRBJ2-1; 9 bases are shared with TRBD1. This CDR3 comprises 16 residues. The germline gives CDR1 SGHTA, CDR2 FQGNSA. The trim removed 5 bases at V and 2 bases at J, leaving 7 bases unmatched. The CDR3, as DNA: TGTGCCAGCAGCGCAAGGACAGGGGTAACCTACAATGAGCAGTTCTTC. Translation gives CASSARTGVTYNEQFF. Full variable domain (outside the CDR3, taken from reference TRBV7-2 and TRBJ2-1): GAGVSQSPSNKVTEKGKDVELRCDPISGHTALYWYRQSLGQGLEFLIYFQGNSAPDKSGLPSDRFSAERTGGSVSTLTIQRTQQEDSAVYLCASSARTGVTYNEQFFGPGTRLTVL.

The V call is TRBV7-3, the J call TRBJ1-1, with D possibly being TRBD1 (6 bases). The germline V and J ends were trimmed by 2 bases and 7 bases, with 14 bases remaining between them. CDR1 and CDR2 (germline): SGHTA, FQGTGA. The CDR3 runs 14 residues. The CDR3 spells CASSLGPGASEAFF. CDR3 nucleotide sequence: TGTGCCAGCAGCTTAGGGCCGGGGGCGAGTGAAGCTTTCTTT.

This clonotype was seen only a few times. The chain is built from TRBV7-6 and TRBJ2-7; TRBD1 aligns across 7 bases. The V gene end was trimmed by 8 bases and the J gene end by 3 bases; junction bases not matched to a gene: 10. The CDR3 is 14 amino acids. CDR1 is SGHVS, CDR2 FNYEAQ, per germline. CDR3 sequence (DNA): TGTGCCAGCCTCTACCGGGACAGTAACTACGAGCAGTACTTC. Protein product: CASLYRDSNYEQYF.

A few counts support this clonotype. The rearrangement links TRBV12-3 or TRBV12-4 to TRBJ2-2; a possible D gene is TRBD2 (5 bases). V lost 2 bases and J 4 bases, leaving 11 bases between the germline ends. This CDR3 spans 15 amino acids. DNA for the CDR3: TGTGCCAGCAGTTTAACCGGGATTTTCACCGGGGAGCTGTTTTTT. Protein sequence: CASSLTGIFTGELFF.